This entry lists 8 T cell receptor beta chains sequenced from one sample in a study of CD8 T cells in Susac syndrome. Random-hexamer reverse transcription was applied to roughly 0.45 to 1 ug RNA. TCRdb ran MiXCR on the immunoSEQ multiplex PCR reads and lists one entry per CDR3 protein. The data hold roughly 130,000 distinct CDR3 sequences, with roughly 96% observed a single time. The sequenced sample was CD4+ T cells from PBMCs. The receptors were sampled from a human donor in good health.

V and J are TRBV2 and TRBJ2-7; 7 nucleotides match TRBD2. The CDR3 contains 13 residues. Germline CDR1 and CDR2: SNHLY and FYNNEI. Unmatched junction bases numbered 4, after V lost 6 bases and J lost 2 bases. CDR3 region: CASREGGPYEQYF. CDR3 DNA: TGTGCCAGCAGGGAGGGAGGGCCCTACGAGCAGTACTTC.

The V and J genes are TRBV29-1 and TRBJ2-3; D ambiguous. This CDR3 has 12 amino acids. V was clipped by 7 bases and J by 4 bases, with 12 bases between them. Per the germline V gene, CDR1 is SQVTM and CDR2 is ANQGSEA. CDR3 region: CSADLGADTQYF. The CDR3 coding sequence is TGCAGCGCTGACCTGGGCGCAGATACGCAGTATTTT.

The rearrangement joins TRBV20-1 to TRBJ1-1; the D is unclear. Germline loops: CDR1 DFQATT, CDR2 SNEGSKA (reference sequence). The CDR3 extends over 11 amino acids. V lost 6 bases to trimming and J lost 10 bases, with 15 bases between them. The CDR3 sequence is CSAEASLGAFF. The CDR3 nucleotides read TGCAGTGCGGAGGCATCTCTGGGAGCTTTCTTT.

The V call is TRBV6-5, the J call TRBJ1-5; D remains unclear. The CDR3 is made up of 14 amino acids. Trimming stripped 6 bases from V and 0 bases from J, with 9 bases between. CDR1 is MNHEY, CDR2 SVGAGI, per germline. The CDR3 region has the DNA TGTGCCAGCAGCCGAGACGGTAGCAATCAGCCCCAGCATTTT. As protein: CASSRDGSNQPQHF.

The chain employs TRBV7-2 and TRBJ2-3; TRBD2 matches at 7 bases. V shed 6 bases and J 9 bases; nucleotides not matched to a gene: 15. CDR3 length equals 15 residues. The germline V gene encodes CDR1 SGHTA and CDR2 FQGNSA. The CDR3 coding sequence is TGTGCCAGCAGTCGCGGGAGCCGCTCCCTCTTAACGCAGTATTTT. This translates into CASSRGSRSLLTQYF.

The chain joins TRBV28 to TRBJ2-5; D perhaps matches TRBD1 (5 bases). This CDR3 has 14 amino acids. Trimming took off 6 bases at V and 0 bases at J, with 11 bases between the two ends. The germline gives CDR1 MDHEN, CDR2 SYDVKM. The CDR3 coding sequence is TGTGCCAGCAGGTCCGGACAATACCAAGAGACCCAGTACTTC. This gives the protein CASRSGQYQETQYF.

This clonotype was recorded only once. The chain uses TRBV29-1 and TRBJ2-2, with 7 positions matching TRBD2. CDR3 length: 15 amino acids. CDR1 SQVTM and CDR2 ANQGSEA come from the germline V gene. Trimming removed 1 base from V and 5 bases from J; junction bases left unmatched: 7. CDR3 DNA sequence: TGCAGCGTTGAAGGTGGGAGGGCCCGAACCGGGGAGCTGTTTTTT. It yields the protein CSVEGGRARTGELFF.

The J gene is TRBJ2-5, the V gene TRBV2, with D uncertain. CDR1 is SNHLY, CDR2 FYNNEI, per germline. V was shortened by 4 bases and J by 4 bases, with 22 bases between the two germline ends. The CDR3 is made up of 17 amino acids. CDR3 amino acids: CASSARPESISGETQYF. The CDR3 DNA follows: TGTGCCAGCAGTGCCCGCCCCGAGTCAATCTCGGGAGAGACCCAGTACTTC.